Below, 32 T cell receptor beta chains from the same sample are listed, as sequenced in a study of blood T cells in healthy people across ages (dated by TCRdb to 2014 to 2015). The method was 5' RACE. Sequencing used an Illumina HiSeq 2500. A second PCR of about 7 to 12 cycles was run with a J-beta primer mix and a sample-barcoded 5' primer. TCRdb trimmed the raw reads at Q25, called clones with MiXCR and kept productive beta chains. Rows are unified per CDR3 protein, each entry keeping the most common DNA and genes. The sample table shows about 970,000 distinct CDR3 sequences, and roughly half are seen once. The ten largest account for about 20% of the sample. The sample was blood. The receptors stem from an older woman in good health.

The CDR3 DNA follows: TGTGCCACCAGCAGAGATAGGTACGGGCAGCCCCAGCATTTT. Encoded protein: CATSRDRYGQPQHF. The V and J genes are TRBV15 and TRBJ1-5; D ambiguous. V was shortened by 0 bases and J by 7 bases, with 10 bases between the two germline ends. This CDR3 is built from 14 residues. CDR1 is LNHNV, CDR2 YYDKDF, per germline (reference sequence).

For this clonotype: A read error may be the cause here, since a much bigger clone is one base away. In DNA, the CDR3 is TGTGCCGTCAGTGGGACAGTCGAAGAGACCCAGTACTTC. As protein: CAVSGTVEETQYF. The chain couples TRBV10-3 to TRBJ2-5; 7 bases line up with TRBD1. In germline, CDR1 is ENHRY, CDR2 SYGVKD. This CDR3 has 13 amino acids.

This clonotype has at least ten counts. The V gene is TRBV9, the J gene TRBJ2-7, with D possibly TRBD2 on 6 matching bases. The V and J ends lost 5 bases and 0 bases respectively, with 15 bases between them. This CDR3 is 15 amino acids long. The V gene's germline CDR1 is SGDLS and CDR2 YYNGEE. CDR3 in DNA: TGTGCCAGCAGTCCCGGGACTGGACCCTCCTACGAGCAGTACTTC. Translating it yields CASSPGTGPSYEQYF.

Many counts were recorded for this clonotype. The chain combines TRBV4-2 with TRBJ2-7, with TRBD2 identical over 7 bases. CDR1 LGHNA and CDR2 YNFKEQ come from the germline V gene. The CDR3 loop spans 14 amino acids. The junction had 1 base not matched to a gene; V was cut back by 0 bases and J by 2 bases. The CDR3 spells CASSQDGGAYEQYF. DNA for the CDR3: TGTGCCAGCAGCCAAGATGGGGGGGCCTACGAGCAGTACTTC.

V usage is TRBV6-5 and J usage is TRBJ2-7, with a tentative D call TRBD1 (6 bases). The CDR3 is 16 amino acids. Trimming removed 0 bases from V and 0 bases from J, with 12 bases in between. Germline values: CDR1 MNHEY, CDR2 SVGAGI. DNA of the CDR3: TGTGCCAGCAGTTACTCTAGGACAGACCGCTCCTACGAGCAGTACTTC. This codes for CASSYSRTDRSYEQYF.

The V gene is TRBV20-1, the J gene TRBJ2-3, with D possibly TRBD1 on 5 matching bases. CDR3 size: 13 residues. The germline V gene encodes CDR1 DFQATT and CDR2 SNEGSKA (reference sequence). The CDR3 reads CSLPGNFADTQYF. In nucleotides, the CDR3 is TGCAGCCTACCAGGGAACTTCGCAGATACGCAGTATTTT.

This clonotype was observed a single time. This rearrangement joins TRBV7-2 to TRBJ1-2; D may be TRBD1 (5 bases). Germline CDR1 and CDR2: SGHTA and FQGNSA. The CDR3 loop spans 13 amino acids. Trimming shortened V by 10 bases and J by 0 bases, and 12 bases separated the two germline ends. This chain's CDR3 is CAIQGRANYGYTF. In DNA form, the CDR3 reads TGTGCCATCCAGGGCAGAGCTAACTATGGCTACACCTTC.

About this clonotype: One junction end does not reproduce the germline sequence, and a read error may be involved. The chain recombines TRBV20-1 with TRBJ2-4; TRBD2 aligns across 11 bases. The J call is uncertain, as TRBJ2-5 better fits the DNA end. There are 14 residues in the CDR3. Germline assignment: CDR1 DFQATT and CDR2 SNEGSKA (reference sequence). The CDR3 nucleotides read TGCGGTGCTAGAGCTAGCGGGAGGTCAGAGACCCAGTACTTC. This encodes CGARASGRSETQYF.

J is TRBJ2-7 and V is TRBV24-1, with 8 bases matching TRBD2. The end of the DNA aligns better with TRBJ2-5, so the J call may be wrong. CDR1 is KGHDR and CDR2 is SFDVKD in the germline V gene. The length of the CDR3 is 16 residues. The CDR3 region is CATSDPRGTSRETQYF. The CDR3 DNA reads as TGTGCCACCAGTGATCCCCGGGGGACTAGTAGGGAGACCCAGTACTTC.

The chain employs TRBV20-1 and TRBJ2-5, with a tentative D call TRBD2 (5 bases). The J call is doubtful: the DNA matches TRBJ2-7 better. Germline V CDR1 and CDR2: DFQATT, SNEGSKA (reference sequence). The CDR3 spans 14 residues. CDR3 amino acids: CSASGLALLYEQYF. The CDR3 DNA follows: TGCAGTGCTAGTGGGCTAGCATTGCTCTACGAGCAGTACTTC.

The sample holds a few counts of this clonotype. The rearrangement links TRBV5-5 to TRBJ2-7, with TRBD2 matching 11 bases. Germline V gene sequence: CDR1 SGHKS, CDR2 YYEKEE (reference sequence). Trimming cost V 8 bases and J 4 bases; bases outside gene matches: 8. The CDR3 totals 14 residues. The CDR3 spells CASHGTSGDYEQYF. The CDR3 nucleotides read TGTGCCAGTCACGGGACTAGCGGAGATTACGAGCAGTACTTC.

In this sample, this clonotype turned up a few times. V usage is TRBV9 and J usage is TRBJ2-1; D is uncertain. The V end was cut by 4 bases, the J end by 7 bases, with 18 bases between. CDR3 length equals 15 residues. The germline gives CDR1 SGDLS, CDR2 YYNGEE. Written as DNA, the CDR3 is TGTGCCAGCAGCCCCCGAAGGGCCAGATCGAATGAGCAGTTCTTC. Protein: CASSPRRARSNEQFF.

This chain connects TRBV7-9 to TRBJ1-5; possible D gene TRBD1, 6 bases. The V gene lost 1 base and the J gene lost 7 bases, with 14 bases spanning the gap. Looked up from germline, CDR1 is SEHNR and CDR2 is FQNEAQ (reference sequence). The CDR3 consists of 15 residues. CDR3 amino acids: CASSLGGADGQPQHF. The CDR3 nucleotides read TGTGCCAGCAGCTTAGGGGGGGCAGATGGGCAGCCCCAGCATTTT. Drawing the rest from reference TRBV7-9 and TRBJ1-5, the complete variable domain is DTGVSQNPRHKITKRGQNVTFRCDPISEHNRLYWYRQTLGQGPEFLTYFQNEAQLEKSRLLSDRFSAERPKGSFSTLEIQRTEQGDSAMYLCASSLGGADGQPQHFGDGTRLSIL.

This chain links TRBV7-2 with TRBJ1-2, with 9 bases fitting TRBD1. Germline CDR1 SGHTA, CDR2 FQGNSA. With 2 bases clipped from V and 2 bases from J, the junction kept 9 bases outside the gene matches. The CDR3 loop spans 17 amino acids. CDR3 sequence (DNA): TGTGCCAGCAGCTTATTAGGACAGGGGATAGACAACTATGGCTACACCTTC. Its translation is CASSLLGQGIDNYGYTF. Supplemented by reference TRBV7-2 and TRBJ1-2, the full variable domain reads GAGVSQSPSNKVTEKGKDVELRCDPISGHTALYWYRQSLGQGLEFLIYFQGNSAPDKSGLPSDRFSAERTGGSVSTLTIQRTQQEDSAVYLCASSLLGQGIDNYGYTFGSGTRLTVV.

The table lists this clonotype with a few counts. The chain is built from TRBV6-2 or TRBV6-3 and TRBJ2-7; 10 bases align to TRBD1. The V segment lost 2 bases and the J segment 5 bases; nucleotides outside the gene matches: 12. CDR3 length: 17 amino acids. In germline, CDR1 is MNHEY, CDR2 SVGEGT. The CDR3 loop reads CASSYTEGQGNEDEQYF. The CDR3 region has the DNA TGTGCCAGCAGTTACACAGAGGGACAGGGGAATGAAGACGAGCAGTACTTC.

The rearrangement uses TRBV18 and TRBJ2-3; tentative D call: TRBD2 (6 bases). Germline-derived CDR1 and CDR2 are KGHSH and LQKENI. Trimming took 5 bases from V and 4 from J, leaving 10 bases between them. The CDR3 runs to 13 residues. The CDR3 here is CASSERLADTQYF. The CDR3 region has the DNA TGTGCCAGCTCAGAGAGACTAGCAGATACGCAGTATTTT. Full variable domain (outside the CDR3, taken from reference TRBV18 and TRBJ2-3): NAGVMQNPRHLVRRRGQEARLRCSPMKGHSHVYWYRQLPEEGLKFMVYLQKENIIDESGMPKERFSAEFPKEGPSILRIQQVVRGDSAAYFCASSERLADTQYFGPGTRLTVL.

The V and J genes are TRBV28 and TRBJ1-1; D is undetermined. The ends were cut back, 3 bases at V and 4 bases at J, with 18 bases in the middle. This CDR3 contains 16 residues. Germline loops: CDR1 MDHEN, CDR2 SYDVKM. As DNA, the CDR3 is TGTGCCAGCAGTTTCAGTTGGGTGGATTTGGGCACTGAAGCTTTCTTT. Translating gives CASSFSWVDLGTEAFF.

This sequence joins TRBV7-2 and TRBJ2-7, with 7 bases aligning to TRBD2. The end of the DNA aligns better with TRBJ2-1, so the J call may be wrong. The CDR3 contains 15 residues. In germline, CDR1 is SGHTA, CDR2 FQGNSA. CDR3 sequence reads: CASSRAGTKYNEQFF. CDR3 nucleotide sequence: TGTGCCAGCAGCCGGGCCGGGACTAAATACAATGAGCAGTTCTTC.

The CDR3 region is CASSSGRLDEQFF. In DNA form, the CDR3 reads TGCGCCAGCAGTAGCGGGAGACTCGATGAGCAGTTCTTC. The chain uses TRBV5-1 and TRBJ2-1, with 9 positions matching TRBD2. The germline CDR1 and CDR2 sequences are SGHRS and YFSETQ. The CDR3 length is 13 residues. Trimming cost V 5 bases and J 8 bases; bases outside gene matches: 5.

This clonotype was seen a handful of times. V usage is TRBV10-3 and J usage is TRBJ2-7; D possibly corresponds to TRBD2 (5 bases). The V gene lost 0 bases and the J gene lost 1 base, with 13 bases spanning the gap. The CDR3 has 16 residues. Germline V lookup: CDR1 ENHRY, CDR2 SYGVKD. CDR3 residues: CAISESASFNSYEQYF. In nucleotides, the CDR3 is TGTGCCATCAGTGAGTCGGCTAGCTTCAATTCCTACGAGCAGTACTTC.

This chain connects TRBV7-2 to TRBJ1-2, with TRBD1 identical over 8 bases. The CDR3 sequence is 14 residues long. CDR1 and CDR2 from the germline V gene are SGHTA and FQGNSA. V lost 4 bases, J lost 4 bases, and 5 bases stayed unmatched. CDR3 amino acids: CASSSAGGSYGYTF. The CDR3 DNA reads TGTGCCAGCAGCTCCGCAGGGGGCTCCTATGGCTACACCTTC.

The V call is TRBV29-1, the J call TRBJ2-1; 9 bases fit TRBD2. Trimming took 5 bases from V and 8 from J; bases not matched to a gene: 16. Germline CDR1 reads SQVTM; CDR2 reads ANQGSEA. CDR3 length: 16 amino acids. The CDR3 here is CSVKYSGRSAGYEQFF. In nucleotides, the CDR3 is TGCAGCGTTAAGTACAGCGGGAGGAGCGCGGGGTATGAGCAGTTCTTC.

The count of this clonotype is one. The chain uses TRBV18 and TRBJ2-5; 7 nucleotides align to TRBD1. The end of the DNA is better explained by TRBJ2-7, so the J call may be wrong. The CDR3 spans 15 residues. CDR1 and CDR2 from the germline V gene are KGHSH and LQKENI. In nucleotides, the CDR3 is TGTGCCAGCTCACCAACCGCGACAGGGTCGTACGAGCAGTACTTC. Encoded protein: CASSPTATGSYEQYF.

The rearrangement uses TRBV5-1 and TRBJ2-1, with 9 bases identical to TRBD2. This CDR3 is built from 15 residues. Trimming at V came to 5 bases and at J to 7 bases, leaving 10 bases not matched to a gene. Per the germline V gene, CDR1 is SGHRS and CDR2 is YFSETQ. CDR3 residues: CASSKLAGSSNEQFF. The CDR3 nucleotides are TGCGCCAGCAGTAAGCTAGCGGGGAGTAGTAATGAGCAGTTCTTC.

This rearrangement joins TRBV20-1 to TRBJ2-7; 10 bases fit TRBD2. Per the germline V gene, CDR1 is DFQATT and CDR2 is SNEGSKA (reference sequence). The junction had 9 bases not matched to a gene; V was cut back by 6 bases and J by 1 base. CDR3 length: 15 amino acids. Here the CDR3 reads CSAPWASGGSYEQYF. CDR3 coding DNA: TGCAGTGCCCCTTGGGCTAGCGGGGGATCCTACGAGCAGTACTTC.

This chain uses TRBV5-5 with TRBJ2-1, with TRBD1 matching over 8 bases. Germline V gene lookup returns CDR1 SGHKS and CDR2 YYEKEE (reference sequence). J gave up 6 bases and V 2 bases, and 10 bases lay outside the gene matches. This CDR3 spans 16 amino acids. CDR3 nucleotides: TGTGCCAGCAGCTTCTCCCGGGACAGGTTGGGCAATGAGCAGTTCTTC. Residues: CASSFSRDRLGNEQFF.

The chain uses TRBV20-1 and TRBJ2-6; TRBD2 agrees at 8 bases. Germline V gene sequence: CDR1 DFQATT, CDR2 SNEGSKA (reference sequence). The CDR3 has 19 residues. With V trimmed by 0 bases and J by 0 bases, 10 bases remained unmatched. The CDR3 here is CSARDRVRGTSSGANVLTF. In nucleotides, the CDR3 is TGCAGTGCTAGAGATAGGGTTCGCGGGACTAGCTCTGGGGCCAACGTCCTGACTTTC.

With respect to this clonotype: An end of the junction differs from the germline gene, which may be a read error. The chain has TRBV5-4 and TRBJ2-3, with D hard to call. The CDR3 extends over 13 amino acids. Per germline, CDR1 SGHNT and CDR2 YYREEE (reference sequence). DNA for the CDR3: TGTGCCGGCAGCTCCCCCCCCACAGATACGCAGTATTTT. Its translation: CAGSSPPTDTQYF.

This chain links TRBV3-1 with TRBJ2-3; D might be TRBD1 (5 bases). CDR3 length: 18 amino acids. CDR1 is LGHDT, CDR2 YNNKEL, per germline (reference sequence). V was trimmed by 2 bases and J by 0 bases, leaving 18 bases between them. CDR3 loop: CASSQPQKSGRSTDTQYF. The CDR3 DNA reads as TGTGCCAGCAGCCAACCCCAGAAGTCAGGGCGAAGCACAGATACGCAGTATTTT.

This chain uses TRBV11-2 with TRBJ1-4, with 8 bases matching TRBD1. CDR1 and CDR2 (germline): SGHAT, FQNNGV. J gave up 7 bases and V 5 bases, and 12 bases lay outside the gene matches. The CDR3 runs to 16 residues. The CDR3 region has the DNA TGTGCCAGCAGCCCGAGGGTGCAGGGGGCCATTGAAAAACTGTTTTTT. Translation: CASSPRVQGAIEKLFF.

The chain links TRBV20-1 to TRBJ2-3; D is unclear. Germline V gene data show CDR1 as DFQATT and CDR2 as SNEGSKA (reference sequence). The ends were cut back, 3 bases at V and 2 bases at J, with 6 bases in the middle. The CDR3 totals 12 residues. This CDR3 reads CSASPVTDTQYF. DNA for the CDR3: TGCAGTGCTAGCCCTGTCACAGATACGCAGTATTTT.

The V gene is TRBV28, the J gene TRBJ2-7; tentatively, D is TRBD1 (6 bases). Trimming shortened V by 7 bases and J by 0 bases, and 19 bases separated the two germline ends. The CDR3 is 16 amino acids. Germline CDR1 MDHEN, CDR2 SYDVKM. The CDR3 DNA follows: TGTGCCAGCATGCAGGGGCCGATAACCCTCTCCTACGAGCAGTACTTC. Protein sequence: CASMQGPITLSYEQYF.